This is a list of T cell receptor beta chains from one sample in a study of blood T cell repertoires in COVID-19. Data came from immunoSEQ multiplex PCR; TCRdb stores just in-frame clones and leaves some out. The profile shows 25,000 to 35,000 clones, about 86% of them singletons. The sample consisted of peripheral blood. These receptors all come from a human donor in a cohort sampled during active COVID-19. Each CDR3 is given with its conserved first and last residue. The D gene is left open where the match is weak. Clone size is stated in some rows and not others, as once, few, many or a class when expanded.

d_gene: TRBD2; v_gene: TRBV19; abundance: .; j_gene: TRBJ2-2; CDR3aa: CASSRTSGRSNTGELFF; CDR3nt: TGTGCCAGTAGCCGGACTAGCGGACGTTCGAACACCGGGGAGCTGTTTTTT
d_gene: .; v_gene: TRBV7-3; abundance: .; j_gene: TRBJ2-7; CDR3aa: CASSLGGKEQYF; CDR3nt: TGTGCCAGCAGCTTAGGGGGGAAGGAGCAGTACTTC
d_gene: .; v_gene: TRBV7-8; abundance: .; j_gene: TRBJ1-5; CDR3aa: CASSLEHPNQPQHF; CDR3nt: TGTGCCAGCAGCTTAGAACATCCTAATCAGCCCCAGCATTTT
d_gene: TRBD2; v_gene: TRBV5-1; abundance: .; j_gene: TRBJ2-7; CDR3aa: CASSFTGTSDSYEQYF; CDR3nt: TGCGCCAGCAGCTTTACCGGGACTAGCGACTCCTACGAGCAGTACTTC
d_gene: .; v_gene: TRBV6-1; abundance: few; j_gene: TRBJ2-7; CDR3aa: CASSEALHNLGGSYEQYF; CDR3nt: TGTGCCAGCAGTGAAGCGCTTCACAACTTAGGGGGCTCCTACGAGCAGTACTTC
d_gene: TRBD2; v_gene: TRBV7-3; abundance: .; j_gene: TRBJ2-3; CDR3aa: CASSLGLAGAADTQYF; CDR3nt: TGTGCCAGCAGCCTTGGACTAGCGGGGGCGGCAGATACGCAGTATTTT
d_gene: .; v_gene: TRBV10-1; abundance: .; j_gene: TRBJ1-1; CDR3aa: CASSEFGVEAFF; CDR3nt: TGCGCCAGCAGTGAGTTCGGAGTCGAAGCTTTCTTT
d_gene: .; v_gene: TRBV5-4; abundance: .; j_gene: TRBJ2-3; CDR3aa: CASSLGGISTDTQYF; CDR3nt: TGTGCCAGCAGCTTGGGGGGCATTAGCACAGATACGCAGTATTTT
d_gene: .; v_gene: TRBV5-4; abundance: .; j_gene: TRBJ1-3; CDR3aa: CASSGREGPGNTIYF; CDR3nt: TGTGCCAGCAGCGGACGGGAGGGACCTGGAAACACCATATATTTT
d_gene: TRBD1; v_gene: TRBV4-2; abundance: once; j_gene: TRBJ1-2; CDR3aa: CASRRQGADGYTF; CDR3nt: TGTGCCAGCAGGCGACAGGGGGCTGATGGCTACACCTTC
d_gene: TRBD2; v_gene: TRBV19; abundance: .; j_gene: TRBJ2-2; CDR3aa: CASNPQAGAPTGELFF; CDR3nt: TGTGCCAGTAATCCCCAAGCGGGGGCCCCCACCGGGGAGCTGTTTTTT
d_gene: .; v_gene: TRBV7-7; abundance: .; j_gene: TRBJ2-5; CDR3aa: CASSLRLAETQYF; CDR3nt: TGTGCTAGCAGCTTGAGGCTAGCAGAGACCCAGTACTTC
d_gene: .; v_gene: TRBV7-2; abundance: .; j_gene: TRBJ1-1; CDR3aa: CASSARQKLNTEAFF; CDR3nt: TGTGCCAGCAGCGCGAGACAGAAACTGAACACTGAAGCTTTCTTT
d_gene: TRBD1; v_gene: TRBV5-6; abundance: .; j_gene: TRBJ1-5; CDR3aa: CASSAGGGGQPQHF; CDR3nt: TGTGCCAGCAGCGCAGGGGGCGGCGGTCAGCCCCAGCATTTT
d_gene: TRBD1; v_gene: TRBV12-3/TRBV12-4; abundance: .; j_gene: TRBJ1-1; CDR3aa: CASSWYRGEAFF; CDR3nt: TGTGCCAGCAGCTGGTACAGGGGGGAAGCTTTCTTT
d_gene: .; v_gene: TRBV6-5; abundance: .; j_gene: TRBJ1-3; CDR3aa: CASSRDLITGNTIYF; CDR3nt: TGTGCCAGCAGCCGGGACTTAATAACCGGAAACACCATATATTTT
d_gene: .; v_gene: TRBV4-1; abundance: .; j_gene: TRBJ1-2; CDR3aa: CASSHGGLTNYGYTF; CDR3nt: TGCGCCAGCAGCCACGGGGGACTAACTAACTATGGCTACACCTTC